The 6 T cell receptor beta chains below all came from one sample that was sequenced in a study of blood T cell repertoires in COVID-19. TCRdb keeps only in-frame clones here, not all; method: immunoSEQ multiplex PCR. This table has approximately 210,000 clones, 83% appearing once. The specimen sequenced was peripheral blood. The source is a woman aged 45-65 years with acute or convalescent COVID-19.

The chain carries TRBV3-1 (or the pseudogene TRBV3-2) and TRBJ1-1; D might be TRBD1 (5 bases). The germline V gene encodes CDR1 LGHDT and CDR2 YNNKEL (reference sequence). CDR3 length: 15 residues. Trimming left V 3 bases short and J 1 base short, with 12 bases between. Written as DNA, the CDR3 is TGTGCCAGCAGCCACCGACAGTACAAGAACACTGAAGCTTTCTTT. Its protein product is CASSHRQYKNTEAFF.

The rearrangement uses TRBV28 and TRBJ1-5; 8 nucleotides align to TRBD1. V trimming: 3 bases; J trimming: 1 base; junction bases outside the gene matches: 5. There are 16 residues in the CDR3. Germline CDR1 reads MDHEN; CDR2 reads SYDVKM. This chain's CDR3 is CASSLVAGGSNQPQHF. Here the CDR3 DNA reads TGTGCCAGCAGTTTGGTGGCAGGGGGCAGCAATCAGCCCCAGCATTTT.

The rearrangement uses TRBV11-2 and TRBJ2-5, with 10 nucleotides matching TRBD2. J was trimmed by 5 bases and V by 4 bases; bases with no gene match: 4. The germline V gene encodes CDR1 SGHAT and CDR2 FQNNGV. The CDR3 has 14 residues. The CDR3 region has the DNA TGTGCCAGCAGCTCATCTAGCGGGAGCGAGACCCAGTACTTC. Protein sequence: CASSSSSGSETQYF.

V and J are TRBV19 and TRBJ2-1, with TRBD2 identical over 7 bases. From germline, CDR1 is LNHDA and CDR2 SQIVND (reference sequence). J was trimmed by 8 bases and V by 4 bases; bases with no gene match: 11. This CDR3 has 15 amino acids. CDR3 sequence (DNA): TGTGCCAGTAGTACCCCAGGCGGGAGCAACGATGAGCAGTTCTTC. This codes for CASSTPGGSNDEQFF. The full variable domain, completed using reference TRBV19 and TRBJ2-1, is DGGITQSPKYLFRKEGQNVTLSCEQNLNHDAMYWYRQDPGQGLRLIYYSQIVNDFQKGDIAEGYSVSREKKESFPLTVTSAQKNPTAFYLCASSTPGGSNDEQFFGPGTRLTVL.

This clone was observed a handful of times. CDR3 loop: CASSYRDRDIQPQHF. The CDR3 coding sequence is TGTGCCAGCAGTTACCGGGACAGGGATATTCAGCCCCAGCATTTT. This chain connects TRBV28 to TRBJ1-5; 9 bases line up with TRBD1. V was clipped by 4 bases and J by 6 bases; unmatched bases: 7. Germline CDR1 is MDHEN and CDR2 is SYDVKM. The length of the CDR3 is 15 residues.

The genes are TRBV6-5 and TRBJ2-1, with TRBD1 identical over 9 bases. Trimming took 10 bases from V and 7 from J; bases not matched to a gene: 5. The CDR3 length is 12 residues. CDR1 and CDR2 (germline): MNHEY, SVGAGI. CDR3 coding DNA: TGTGCCACACAGGGGGCGCGGAATGAGCAGTTCTTC. Protein: CATQGARNEQFF.